The present T cell receptor beta chain was sequenced within a study of Graves' ophthalmopathy and Graves' hyperthyroidism (dated by TCRdb to the late 2010s). Regarding the complete study: Peripheral blood samples were taken at the time of initial diagnosis, before any treatment was given. Following sampling, methimazole starting at 30 mg daily was administered to hyperthyroidism patients, and high-dose intravenous methylprednisolone was administered to ophthalmopathy patients. In roughly six hyperthyroidism patients, the T-cell repertoire of thyroid tissue was compared with the T-cell repertoire of blood. The study used signatures of the TCR beta repertoire to tell Graves' ophthalmopathy apart from Graves' hyperthyroidism and to predict which patients would progress to ophthalmopathy. For independent validation, a separate cohort was made up of 18 hyperthyroidism patients plus 17 patients who later progressed from hyperthyroidism to ophthalmopathy. A discovery set of 90 to 100 patients (about 45 ophthalmopathy, 57 stable hyperthyroidism) was enrolled to explore V-J signatures distinguishing ophthalmopathy from hyperthyroidism. In total, around 130 blood samples were TCR-sequenced: 40 to 45 ophthalmopathy, some 75 hyperthyroidism and some 17 hyperthyroidism-to-ophthalmopathy patients.

V was cut back by 2 bases and J by 2 bases, leaving a gap of 9 bases between them. The CDR3 runs 14 residues from the cysteine to the phenylalanine. CDR3 DNA is the only sequence kept; it has 42 bases, read in frame from the first base. In the germline V gene (reference sequence), CDR1 corresponds to LNHDA and CDR2 to SQIVND. This clonotype was found many times. Its cognate antigen has yet to be identified. No base quality values were provided; no much bigger clone lies one nucleotide off. Ophthalmopathy patients had moderately to severely active disease, Clinical Activity Score of at least 3, NOSPECS grade of at least 4, and disease duration under 3 months. Patients with other autoimmune diseases, uncontrolled infections, pregnancy or lactation were excluded from the study. Clinical symptoms, serum thyroxine, TRAb, thyroid ultrasound and orbital computed tomography were used for diagnosis. PBMCs were isolated from more than 9 ml of fresh peripheral blood by Ficoll-Paque density gradient centrifugation. Total RNA was extracted using Trizol reagent, and RNA quality was checked on an Agilent 2100 Bioanalyzer.

The paper's findings and limits, for the study overall: Among expanded thyroid clonotypes with frequency above 0.001, most also showed up in blood, which suggests that blood repertoires may reflect the thyroid immune response. In validation, the model predicted ophthalmopathy progression with about 71% sensitivity and about 73% specificity; around twelve predicted patients were CT-confirmed with GO in a median of approximately 6.2 months. No statistical method was used to predetermine the sample size, and group allocation was not hidden from the investigators. The 13-signature model separated ophthalmopathy from stable hyperthyroidism with 85% to 90% sensitivity and less than 83% specificity in cross-validation, and 80%/75% in the test set.

For repertoire sequencing, the TCR beta CDR3 regions were amplified from RNA transcripts. A first-round RT-PCR used HTBI primers with the Qiagen OneStep RT-PCR kit, followed by a second-round multiplex PCR, size selection and purification. Libraries were sequenced on an Illumina HiSeq2000 using paired-end 100 bp reads. Regarding the original processing steps: Reads were processed with SOAPnuke, discarding reads with adapters, uncalled bases, mean Phred below 15, or no exact constant-primer or identifier match. COPE v1.2.5 was used to merge high-quality paired reads. Clonotypes were defined as unique nucleotide sequences and were aligned to IMGT TRB V, D and J references using MiTCR v1.1. Analysis was restricted to V-J combinations with a frequency above 0.0001, which covered roughly 99% of repertoires. A TCR clonal expansion and chaos score per V-J combination was defined as the ratio of F50 clonal expansion to chaos observed in the TCRdist matrix. Features were reduced by Welch's t-statistics and random forest to more than 10 V-J combinations, which fed a naive Bayes classifier. The similarity between thyroid and blood repertoires was quantified using the Morisita-Horn index. TCRdb reprocessing: public reads trimmed at Q25 with fastp, clones called with MiXCR, in-frame beta chains kept. For every CDR3 protein sequence, its rows merge into one entry that carries the most common genes and DNA. The V and J calls reflect TCRdb's pipeline rather than the authors' work. A total of 500,000 to 800,000 distinct CDR3 sequences appear in this sample, about 38% of them only once. Of the sample, more than 2.5% falls within the top ten clones.

The chain joins TRBV19 to TRBJ1-2; the D gene lacks a confident call. The source material was peripheral blood. This sequence was found in an adult man with Graves' ophthalmopathy. The CDR3 reads as follows: CASSITPSNYGYTF. In nucleotide form, the sequence is TGTGCCAGTAGTATAACCCCCTCGAACTATGGCTACACCTTC.